Following are 24 T cell receptor beta chains from one sample sequenced in a study of blood T cell repertoires in COVID-19. Only in-frame clones appear in the TCRdb table, and some are missing; sequencing was by immunoSEQ multiplex PCR. This repertoire shows about 82,000 clones, around 83% found once; its top ten account for about 17%. Sequencing was carried out using peripheral blood. These receptors all stem from a woman in her fifties or sixties with acute or convalescent COVID-19.

The chain combines TRBV19 with TRBJ2-6, with unresolved D. Trimming removed 6 bases from V and 2 bases from J, with 17 bases in between. This CDR3 contains 17 residues. Germline V gene sequence: CDR1 LNHDA, CDR2 SQIVND (reference sequence). The CDR3 is CASRPPRGPAGANVLTF. The CDR3, as DNA: TGTGCCAGTAGGCCCCCTCGAGGCCCTGCTGGGGCCAACGTCCTGACTTTC.

V gene TRBV5-1 combines with J gene TRBJ1-4, with D possibly being TRBD1 (5 bases). Trimming took 3 bases from V and 8 from J, leaving 14 bases between them. This CDR3 region has 14 residues. Germline loops: CDR1 SGHRS, CDR2 YFSETQ. In DNA form, the CDR3 reads TGCGCCAGCAGCTCTGCGGGGCTTGTGGAAAAACTGTTTTTT. It translates to CASSSAGLVEKLFF. Full variable domain (rest looked up from reference TRBV5-1 and TRBJ1-4): KAGVTQTPRYLIKTRGQQVTLSCSPISGHRSVSWYQQTPGQGLQFLFEYFSETQRNKGNFPGRFSGRQFSNSRSEMNVSTLELGDSALYLCASSSAGLVEKLFFGSGTQLSVL.

This chain connects TRBV29-1 to TRBJ2-2; 10 bases align to TRBD2. V shed 1 base and J 6 bases; nucleotides not matched to a gene: 8. The CDR3 runs to 16 residues. Germline CDR1 SQVTM, CDR2 ANQGSEA. This CDR3 is CSVEALGSGRSGELFF. CDR3 in DNA: TGCAGCGTTGAAGCGTTGGGTAGCGGGAGGTCCGGGGAGCTGTTTTTT.

This chain connects TRBV29-1 to TRBJ2-7; the match to TRBD2 covers 12 bases. The CDR3 extends over 15 amino acids. Unmatched junction bases numbered 11, after V lost 5 bases and J lost 6 bases. Germline CDR1 reads SQVTM; CDR2 reads ANQGSEA. The CDR3 DNA reads as TGCAGCGTTTGGGTTAGTGGACTAGCGGGGTTCGAGCAGTACTTC. Its translation: CSVWVSGLAGFEQYF.

The chain combines TRBV24-1 with TRBJ2-3, with 9 bases lining up with TRBD2. Losses at the gene ends were 5 bases for V and 5 bases for J; bases not matched to a gene: 7. The CDR3 contains 15 residues. Per the germline V gene, CDR1 is KGHDR and CDR2 is SFDVKD. This CDR3 reads CATSGAGGPGDTQYF. In nucleotides, the CDR3 is TGTGCCACCAGTGGTGCGGGGGGGCCTGGAGATACGCAGTATTTT.

This sequence joins TRBV6-4 and TRBJ2-2; 8 nucleotides match TRBD2. CDR1 is MRHNA and CDR2 is SNTAGT in the germline V gene. Trimming took 6 bases from V and 1 from J; bases not matched to a gene: 4. The CDR3 runs 15 residues. This chain's CDR3 is CASRAGTRNTGELFF. Written as DNA, the CDR3 is TGTGCCAGCAGAGCCGGGACTAGGAACACCGGGGAGCTGTTTTTT.

The chain couples TRBV7-2 to TRBJ1-2, with no clear D. Germline V gene lookup returns CDR1 SGHTA and CDR2 FQGNSA. The CDR3 sequence is 13 residues long. V was pared by 1 base and J by 14 bases, with 17 bases between. The CDR3 spells CASSLGGKPVRTF. As DNA, the CDR3 is TGTGCCAGCAGCTTAGGCGGAAAGCCTGTTAGGACCTTC.

The rearrangement links TRBV7-8 to TRBJ1-1; possible D gene TRBD1, 5 bases. The CDR3 runs 13 residues. The V gene's germline CDR1 is SGHVS and CDR2 FQNEAQ. V shed 5 bases and J shed 1 base, with 8 bases lying between them. CDR3 coding DNA: TGTGCCAGCAGCCTCGGACAGAACACTGAAGCTTTCTTT. Amino acid sequence: CASSLGQNTEAFF.

The V and J genes are TRBV7-2 and TRBJ2-1; 9 nucleotides match TRBD2. Germline loops: CDR1 SGHTA, CDR2 FQGNSA. V trimming: 3 bases; J trimming: 0 bases; junction bases outside the gene matches: 3. The CDR3 runs to 16 residues. In DNA form, the CDR3 reads TGTGCCAGCAGCTTCGGACTAGCGAGCTCCTACAATGAGCAGTTCTTC. Translating it yields CASSFGLASSYNEQFF.

The rearrangement links TRBV11-2 to TRBJ2-7; perhaps TRBD2 as D (6 bases). Trimming removed 0 bases at V and 8 bases at J, with 14 bases between. The CDR3 totals 14 residues. CDR1 is SGHAT, CDR2 FQNNGV, per germline. The CDR3 protein is CASSLEPLARQQYF. The DNA for the CDR3 is TGTGCCAGCAGCTTAGAACCCCTAGCGAGGCAGCAGTACTTC.

This chain uses TRBV7-9 with TRBJ2-2; D is uncertain. The V end was cut by 3 bases, the J end by 2 bases, with 7 bases between. The CDR3 has 14 residues. Germline loops: CDR1 SEHNR, CDR2 FQNEAQ (reference sequence). This chain's CDR3 is CASSFPVNTGELFF. The DNA for the CDR3 is TGTGCCAGCAGCTTCCCGGTAAACACCGGGGAGCTGTTTTTT. The full variable domain, rest sourced from reference TRBV7-9 and TRBJ2-2, is DTGVSQNPRHKITKRGQNVTFRCDPISEHNRLYWYRQTLGQGPEFLTYFQNEAQLEKSRLLSDRFSAERPKGSFSTLEIQRTEQGDSAMYLCASSFPVNTGELFFGEGSRLTVL.

This rearrangement joins TRBV30 to TRBJ1-1; weak D call: TRBD1 (6 bases). The germline V gene has CDR1 GTSNPN and CDR2 SVGIG (reference sequence). The CDR3 spans 13 residues. V was pared by 2 bases and J by 1 base, with 8 bases between. CDR3 nucleotides: TGTGCCTGGAGTCAGGGGACGAACACTGAAGCTTTCTTT. It is translated as CAWSQGTNTEAFF.

The chain combines TRBV3-1 (or the pseudogene TRBV3-2) with TRBJ1-6, with TRBD1 matching 8 bases. Germline V gene sequence: CDR1 LGHDT, CDR2 YNNKEL (reference sequence). The CDR3 spans 16 residues. After removal of 6 bases from V and 2 bases from J, the junction contained 6 bases not matched to a gene. This CDR3 reads CASRGTGGAYNSPLHF. In nucleotides, the CDR3 is TGTGCCAGCAGGGGTACAGGGGGGGCCTATAATTCACCCCTCCACTTT.

There are a few counts of this clone. This chain uses TRBV6-5 with TRBJ1-5; no firm D call. Germline assignment: CDR1 MNHEY and CDR2 SVGAGI. The CDR3 has 13 amino acids. The V and J ends lost 7 bases and 4 bases respectively, with 11 bases between them. The CDR3 loop is CASKEGGNQPQHF. The CDR3 nucleotides read TGTGCCAGCAAAGAGGGCGGAAATCAGCCCCAGCATTTT.

The CDR3 coding sequence is TGTGCCAGTAGTGTCAGGGGATCTAATGAAAAACTGTTTTTT. It translates to CASSVRGSNEKLFF. This chain uses TRBV19 with TRBJ1-4; tentative D call: TRBD1 (6 bases). V lost 5 bases, J lost 3 bases, and 10 bases lay in between. This CDR3 has 14 residues. Germline V gene data show CDR1 as LNHDA and CDR2 as SQIVND (reference sequence).

V usage is TRBV3-1 (or the pseudogene TRBV3-2) and J usage is TRBJ2-3, with D possibly being TRBD2 (6 bases). CDR1 LGHDT and CDR2 YNNKEL come from the germline V gene (reference sequence). The V end lost 4 bases, the J end lost 6 bases, and 8 bases lay between the germline ends. The CDR3 is 12 amino acids. The CDR3 loop reads CASSPSGDTQYF. DNA for the CDR3: TGTGCCAGCAGCCCGAGCGGGGATACGCAGTATTTT.

The rearrangement links TRBV11-3 to TRBJ2-3, with 9 bases fitting TRBD2. The ends lost 5 bases at V and 7 bases at J; junction bases unmatched: 10. Per germline, CDR1 SGHNT and CDR2 YENEEA. CDR3 length equals 15 residues. The CDR3 coding sequence is TGTGCCAGCAGCCCAGCGGGGGGAGCTGGAAATACGCAGTATTTT. Translating gives CASSPAGGAGNTQYF.

The chain combines TRBV29-1 with TRBJ1-3; no firm D call. The CDR3 extends over 12 amino acids. V lost 1 base and J lost 1, with 2 bases in between. CDR1 is SQVTM and CDR2 is ANQGSEA in the germline V gene. The CDR3 sequence is CSVEASGNTIYF. The CDR3 coding sequence is TGCAGCGTTGAAGCGTCTGGAAACACCATATATTTT.

This chain connects TRBV11-1 to TRBJ2-1; perhaps TRBD2 as D (6 bases). CDR3 length: 13 amino acids. Trimming took off 5 bases at V and 6 bases at J, with 11 bases between the two ends. Germline loops: CDR1 SGHAT, CDR2 FQDESV (reference sequence). CDR3 coding DNA: TGTGCCAGCAGCCCCGGGGGACCCAATGAGCAGTTCTTC. Residues: CASSPGGPNEQFF.

V is TRBV9 and J is TRBJ2-1, with 10 nucleotides matching TRBD2. CDR3 size: 21 residues. Germline CDR1 SGDLS, CDR2 YYNGEE. The J segment lost 0 bases and the V segment lost 0 bases, leaving 15 bases of the junction unmatched. CDR3 coding DNA: TGTGCCAGCAGCGTAGCTACGTCTAGCGGGAGTAGGGGCAGCTCCTACAATGAGCAGTTCTTC. Translating it yields CASSVATSSGSRGSSYNEQFF. Full variable domain (outside the CDR3, taken from reference TRBV9 and TRBJ2-1): DSGVTQTPKHLITATGQRVTLRCSPRSGDLSVYWYQQSLDQGLQFLIQYYNGEERAKGNILERFSAQQFPDLHSELNLSSLELGDSALYFCASSVATSSGSRGSSYNEQFFGPGTRLTVL.

The V gene is TRBV9, the J gene TRBJ2-7; 7 bases are a match to TRBD2. The CDR3 is 13 residues long. CDR1 SGDLS and CDR2 YYNGEE come from the germline V gene. V shed 7 bases, J shed 0 bases, and the junction held 4 bases outside the gene matches. The CDR3: CASGRDYSYEQYF. Here the CDR3 DNA reads TGTGCCAGCGGACGGGACTACTCCTACGAGCAGTACTTC. The whole variable domain, filled in from reference TRBV9 and TRBJ2-7, reads DSGVTQTPKHLITATGQRVTLRCSPRSGDLSVYWYQQSLDQGLQFLIQYYNGEERAKGNILERFSAQQFPDLHSELNLSSLELGDSALYFCASGRDYSYEQYFGPGTRLTVT.

This chain uses TRBV7-2 with TRBJ1-2; D perhaps matches TRBD1 (5 bases). CDR1 and CDR2 from the germline V gene are SGHTA and FQGNSA. CDR3 length: 16 amino acids. Trimming removed 5 bases from V and 4 bases from J, with 20 bases in between. This CDR3 reads CASSAYVPVQGYGYTF. The CDR3, as DNA: TGTGCCAGCAGCGCCTACGTCCCGGTGCAGGGCTATGGCTACACCTTC. Full variable domain (rest looked up from reference TRBV7-2 and TRBJ1-2): GAGVSQSPSNKVTEKGKDVELRCDPISGHTALYWYRQSLGQGLEFLIYFQGNSAPDKSGLPSDRFSAERTGGSVSTLTIQRTQQEDSAVYLCASSAYVPVQGYGYTFGSGTRLTVV.

The chain uses TRBV6-2 or TRBV6-3 and TRBJ1-1; D gene ambiguous. Looked up from germline, CDR1 is MNHEY and CDR2 is SVGEGT. CDR3 size: 14 residues. V was pared by 5 bases and J by 5 bases, with 15 bases between. Here the CDR3 reads CASSLRDHTTEAFF. The CDR3 DNA follows: TGTGCCAGCAGTCTGCGGGATCATACGACTGAAGCTTTCTTT.

The chain employs TRBV20-1 and TRBJ1-2; tentative D call: TRBD1 (6 bases). The V gene lost 3 bases and the J gene lost 2 bases, with 7 bases spanning the gap. Germline V gene data show CDR1 as DFQATT and CDR2 as SNEGSKA (reference sequence). The CDR3 has 12 residues. DNA of the CDR3: TGCAGTGCTAGTCAGGGGAACTATGGCTACACCTTC. Its protein is CSASQGNYGYTF.